The clone carrying this T cell receptor beta chain occurred a few times. As yet, its antigen is unknown. TCRdb independently ran MiXCR on the 5' RACE reads; one entry per CDR3 protein. The data show hundreds of thousands of distinct CDR3 sequences, around 8% seen once. Per the germline V gene, CDR1 is SQVTM and CDR2 is ANQGSEA. The V gene lost 4 bases and the J gene lost 5 bases, with 11 bases spanning the gap. This CDR3 is built from 12 residues. This entry comes from a study of identical twins. Study-level points and caveats: Where beta out-of-frame sequences were concerned, excess twin sharing was weaker. Out-of-frame alpha sequences shared by twins showed excess low generation probability. Modeled out-of-frame TCR alpha sharing in monozygotic twins fell below observed levels.

This same sample was also part of a study on yellow fever vaccine responses in identical twins.

This receptor was identified in a woman aged 18-30 years in good health. The chain is built from TRBV29-1 and TRBJ2-5; D is unclear. Specimen: memory (CD45RO+) T cells sorted from blood. CDR3 DNA sequence: TGCAGCGTTGTCCCATCCGGTGAGACCCAGTACTTC. Its protein is CSVVPSGETQYF.